These T cell receptor beta chains were read from a single sample in a study of T cell changes during pregnancy in multiple sclerosis. The protocol was immunoSEQ multiplex PCR, while the TCRdb copy is restricted to in-frame clones and leaves out a portion. This sample has roughly 38,000 clones, with approximately 90% found just once. The source material was CD8+ T cells from peripheral blood mononuclear cells, sampled before pregnancy. These receptors were obtained from a female donor with multiple sclerosis, enrolled in a pregnancy study. CDR3s include the opening cysteine and the closing phenylalanine or tryptophan. D genes are given only for firm matches. Clone size appears in some rows only: once, few, many, or a class for an expanded clone.

D gene: TRBD2
J gene: TRBJ2-7
V gene: TRBV7-3
clone size: -
CDR3 protein: CASSLKGPGTSTYEQYF
CDR3 DNA: TGTGCCAGCAGCTTAAAGGGCCCCGGGACTAGCACCTACGAGCAGTACTTC

D gene: -
J gene: TRBJ2-7
V gene: TRBV2
clone size: -
CDR3 protein: CASIGSREQYF
CDR3 DNA: TGTGCCAGCATTGGCTCTCGCGAGCAGTACTTC

D gene: -
J gene: TRBJ1-1
V gene: TRBV4-1
clone size: -
CDR3 protein: CASSLRDRRNTEAFF
CDR3 DNA: TGCGCCAGCAGCCTCCGCGACAGAAGGAACACTGAAGCTTTCTTT

D gene: -
J gene: TRBJ1-2
V gene: TRBV27
clone size: -
CDR3 protein: CASSLSGGNGYTF
CDR3 DNA: TGTGCCAGCAGTTTATCAGGGGGAAATGGCTACACCTTC

D gene: TRBD2
J gene: TRBJ2-1
V gene: TRBV5-1
clone size: -
CDR3 protein: CAGSSGRENEQFF
CDR3 DNA: TGCGCCGGTAGTAGCGGGAGAGAGAATGAGCAGTTCTTC

D gene: TRBD1
J gene: TRBJ1-2
V gene: TRBV5-1
clone size: -
CDR3 protein: CASSPDRGLRGYTF
CDR3 DNA: TGCGCCAGCAGCCCAGACAGGGGGCTTCGGGGCTACACCTTC

D gene: TRBD1
J gene: TRBJ1-5
V gene: TRBV10-3
clone size: -
CDR3 protein: CASSSVPGQALQPQHF
CDR3 DNA: TGTGCCAGCAGTTCAGTACCTGGACAGGCCCTTCAGCCCCAGCATTTT

D gene: TRBD2
J gene: TRBJ2-6
V gene: TRBV29-1
clone size: -
CDR3 protein: CSVGRDSGANVLTF
CDR3 DNA: TGCAGCGTGGGGAGGGACTCTGGGGCCAACGTCCTGACTTTC

D gene: TRBD1
J gene: TRBJ1-5
V gene: TRBV2
clone size: -
CDR3 protein: CASSESRDRSGQPQHF
CDR3 DNA: TGTGCCAGCAGTGAATCCCGGGACAGGTCCGGGCAGCCCCAGCATTTT

D gene: TRBD1
J gene: TRBJ1-1
V gene: TRBV9
clone size: -
CDR3 protein: CASSPTGTGSDTEAFF
CDR3 DNA: TGTGCCAGCAGCCCGACAGGGACGGGTTCTGACACTGAAGCTTTCTTT

D gene: TRBD2
J gene: TRBJ2-3
V gene: TRBV7-9
clone size: -
CDR3 protein: CASSPRLAGGLADTQYF
CDR3 DNA: TGTGCCAGCAGCCCTAGACTAGCGGGAGGGCTGGCAGATACGCAGTATTTT

D gene: -
J gene: TRBJ1-1
V gene: TRBV5-6
clone size: -
CDR3 protein: CASSLALQGNTEAFF
CDR3 DNA: TGTGCCAGCAGCTTGGCTCTACAGGGAAACACTGAAGCTTTCTTT

D gene: TRBD2
J gene: TRBJ2-7
V gene: TRBV4-1
clone size: -
CDR3 protein: CASSQPGLAQFSYEQYF
CDR3 DNA: TGCGCCAGCAGCCAACCGGGACTAGCGCAGTTCTCCTACGAGCAGTACTTC

D gene: TRBD1
J gene: TRBJ1-1
V gene: TRBV9
clone size: -
CDR3 protein: CASSVAGQGAGDTEAFF
CDR3 DNA: TGTGCCAGCAGCGTAGCCGGACAGGGGGCGGGAGACACTGAAGCTTTCTTT

D gene: TRBD1
J gene: TRBJ1-4
V gene: TRBV7-9
clone size: once
CDR3 protein: CASSPEGAGKLFF
CDR3 DNA: TGTGCCAGCAGCCCAGAGGGGGCGGGAAAACTGTTTTTT

D gene: -
J gene: TRBJ1-2
V gene: TRBV11-2
clone size: -
CDR3 protein: CASSLATGYGYTF
CDR3 DNA: TGTGCCAGCAGCTTAGCAACAGGGTATGGCTACACCTTC

D gene: TRBD1
J gene: TRBJ1-4
V gene: TRBV7-9
clone size: -
CDR3 protein: CATTGENEKLFF
CDR3 DNA: TGTGCCACGACAGGGGAGAATGAAAAACTGTTTTTT

D gene: TRBD2
J gene: TRBJ2-1
V gene: TRBV10-3
clone size: -
CDR3 protein: CAISESRGGSGGPILYYNEQFF
CDR3 DNA: TGTGCCATCAGTGAGTCGCGAGGAGGTAGCGGGGGTCCCATCCTTTACTACAATGAGCAGTTCTTC

D gene: TRBD1
J gene: TRBJ2-6
V gene: TRBV29-1
clone size: -
CDR3 protein: CSVGDRFSGANVLTF
CDR3 DNA: TGCAGCGTTGGGGACAGGTTCTCTGGGGCCAACGTCCTGACTTTC

D gene: -
J gene: TRBJ1-4
V gene: TRBV7-9
clone size: once
CDR3 protein: CASSEGQLNEKLFF
CDR3 DNA: TGTGCCAGCAGCGAGGGACAACTTAATGAAAAACTGTTTTTT

D gene: -
J gene: TRBJ2-4
V gene: TRBV19
clone size: -
CDR3 protein: CASSVGGKNIQYF
CDR3 DNA: TGTGCCAGTAGTGTCGGGGGCAAAAACATTCAGTACTTC

D gene: TRBD1
J gene: TRBJ1-5
V gene: TRBV28
clone size: -
CDR3 protein: CASSLGTGVDQPQHF
CDR3 DNA: TGTGCCAGCAGTTTAGGGACAGGGGTTGATCAGCCCCAGCATTTT

D gene: TRBD2
J gene: TRBJ2-6
V gene: TRBV29-1
clone size: -
CDR3 protein: CSVVAGVGGANVLTF
CDR3 DNA: TGCAGCGTTGTGGCGGGGGTAGGTGGGGCCAACGTCCTGACTTTC

D gene: -
J gene: TRBJ1-1
V gene: TRBV7-3
clone size: -
CDR3 protein: CASSLIRGQGRNTEAFF
CDR3 DNA: TGTGCCAGCAGCTTAATCAGGGGCCAGGGCCGGAACACTGAAGCTTTCTTT

D gene: -
J gene: TRBJ1-2
V gene: TRBV29-1
clone size: once
CDR3 protein: CSVEEPGVTFYGYTF
CDR3 DNA: TGCAGCGTTGAAGAACCAGGGGTTACCTTCTATGGCTACACCTTC